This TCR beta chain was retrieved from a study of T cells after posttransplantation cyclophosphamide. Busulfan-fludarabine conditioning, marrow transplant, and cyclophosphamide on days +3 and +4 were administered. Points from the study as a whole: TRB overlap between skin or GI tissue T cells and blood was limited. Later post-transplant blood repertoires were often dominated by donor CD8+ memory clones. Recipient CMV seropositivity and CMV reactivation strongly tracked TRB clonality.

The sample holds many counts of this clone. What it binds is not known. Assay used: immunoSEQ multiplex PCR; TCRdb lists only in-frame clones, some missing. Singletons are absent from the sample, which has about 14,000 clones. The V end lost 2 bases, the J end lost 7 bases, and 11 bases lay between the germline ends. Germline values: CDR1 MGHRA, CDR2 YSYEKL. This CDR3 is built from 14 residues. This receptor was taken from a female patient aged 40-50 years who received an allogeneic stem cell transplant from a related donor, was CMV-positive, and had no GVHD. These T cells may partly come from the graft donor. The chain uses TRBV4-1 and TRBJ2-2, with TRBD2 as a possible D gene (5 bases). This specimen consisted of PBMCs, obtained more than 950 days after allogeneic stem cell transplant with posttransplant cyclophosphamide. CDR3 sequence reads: CASSQKGLGGELFF. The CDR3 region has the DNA TGCGCCAGCAGCCAAAAAGGACTGGGCGGGGAGCTGTTTTTT.